This T cell receptor beta chain was recorded in a study of CD8+ T cells in alopecia areata. As the sequencing template, cDNA was produced by extracting RNA and reverse transcribing it. Clones were read by immunoSEQ multiplex PCR, and TCRdb kept only the in-frame ones, dropping some. The sample consists of roughly 200,000 clones, around 50% of them appearing once. Study outcomes and limitations: Mice gave a clearer picture of TCR sharing than patients did, possibly for HLA-related reasons.

This clone was observed once. The antigen is undetermined. The CDR3 is 13 residues long. The germline gives CDR1 MGHRA, CDR2 YSYEKL. V gave up 4 bases and J gave up 14 bases, with 15 bases separating them. The V and J genes are TRBV4-1 and TRBJ1-6; D unresolved. This sequence originates from a human donor in good health. The sample was CD8+ T cells sorted from blood. In DNA, the CDR3 is TGCGCCAGCAGCCCGCGGGTAGAGGAGTCCCTCCACTTT. Translation: CASSPRVEESLHF.